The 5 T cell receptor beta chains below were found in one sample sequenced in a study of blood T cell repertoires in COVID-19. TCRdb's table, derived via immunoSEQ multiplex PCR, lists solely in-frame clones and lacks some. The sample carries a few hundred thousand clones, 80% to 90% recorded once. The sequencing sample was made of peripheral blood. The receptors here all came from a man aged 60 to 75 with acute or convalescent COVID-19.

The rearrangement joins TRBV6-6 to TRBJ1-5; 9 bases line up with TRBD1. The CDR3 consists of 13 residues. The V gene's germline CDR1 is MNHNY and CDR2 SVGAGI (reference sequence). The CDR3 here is CLTGGYSNQPQHF. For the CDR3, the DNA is TGTCTGACAGGGGGTTATAGCAATCAGCCCCAGCATTTT.

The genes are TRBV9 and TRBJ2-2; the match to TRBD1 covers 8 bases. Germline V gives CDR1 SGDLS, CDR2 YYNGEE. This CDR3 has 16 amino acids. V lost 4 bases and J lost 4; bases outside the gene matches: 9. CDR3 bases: TGTGCCAGCAGCCCTCGGACAGGGCCAGGCACCGGGGAGCTGTTTTTT. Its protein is CASSPRTGPGTGELFF. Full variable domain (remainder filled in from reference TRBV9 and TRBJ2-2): DSGVTQTPKHLITATGQRVTLRCSPRSGDLSVYWYQQSLDQGLQFLIQYYNGEERAKGNILERFSAQQFPDLHSELNLSSLELGDSALYFCASSPRTGPGTGELFFGEGSRLTVL.

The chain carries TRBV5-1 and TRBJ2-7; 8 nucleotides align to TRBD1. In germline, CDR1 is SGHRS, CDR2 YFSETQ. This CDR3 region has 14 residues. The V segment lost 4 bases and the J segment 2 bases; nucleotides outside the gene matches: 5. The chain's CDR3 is CASSIGQGTYEQYF. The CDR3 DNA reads TGCGCCAGCAGCATAGGACAGGGAACCTACGAGCAGTACTTC.

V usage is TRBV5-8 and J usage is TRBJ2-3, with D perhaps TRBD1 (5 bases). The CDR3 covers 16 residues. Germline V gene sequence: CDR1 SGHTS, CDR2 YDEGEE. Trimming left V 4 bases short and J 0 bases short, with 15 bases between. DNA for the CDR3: TGTGCCAGCAGCGCACCCCTGGGGCCTAGCACAGATACGCAGTATTTT. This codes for CASSAPLGPSTDTQYF.

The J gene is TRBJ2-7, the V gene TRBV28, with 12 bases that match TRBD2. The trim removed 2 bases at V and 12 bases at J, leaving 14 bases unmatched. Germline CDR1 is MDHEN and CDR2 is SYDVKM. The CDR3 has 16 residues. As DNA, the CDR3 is TGTGCCAGCAGTTTAGGGGACCCTAGCGGGAGGGCCCCAGGGTACTTC. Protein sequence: CASSLGDPSGRAPGYF.